A single sample is the source of the 28 T cell receptor beta chains below, sequenced in a study of CD4 T cells in relation to SARS-CoV-2 and coronaviruses. The unexposed donors gave CD4+ T cells in about 2011-2018, prior to COVID-19. After around nine days of culture, CD4+ T cells were isolated. Method: immunoSEQ multiplex PCR; TCRdb's copy keeps in-frame clones and lacks some. The table shows about 20,000 clones, with about 73% occurring only once. Their antigens remain unidentified. Sequences were obtained from CD4+ T cells from PBMCs, cultured in vitro. The source of these receptors is a human donor in good health.

This chain uses TRBV7-9 with TRBJ2-3; D is tentatively TRBD1 or TRBD2 (6 bases each). The CDR3 loop spans 15 amino acids. V lost 0 bases, J lost 2 bases, and 9 bases lay in between. Germline CDR1 is SEHNR and CDR2 is FQNEAQ (reference sequence). In DNA, the CDR3 is TGTGCCAGCAGCTTAGCGGGGGGCCCCACAGATACGCAGTATTTT. Translating it yields CASSLAGGPTDTQYF.

J is TRBJ2-7 and V is TRBV2, with 10 bases aligning to TRBD2. This CDR3 contains 14 residues. The germline V gene has CDR1 SNHLY and CDR2 FYNNEI. With 7 bases clipped from V and 7 bases from J, the junction kept 10 bases outside the gene matches. In DNA form, the CDR3 reads TGTGCCAGCATTCCGGGACTAGCGTATTCTGAGCAGTACTTC. Protein product: CASIPGLAYSEQYF.

CDR3 bases: TGTGCCAGCAGTTGGGGGACCTACTACAATGAGCAGTTCTTC. Translated, it gives CASSWGTYYNEQFF. The J gene is TRBJ2-1, the V gene TRBV6-2 or TRBV6-3; D tentatively reads TRBD1 or TRBD2 (5 bases each). V was clipped by 4 bases and J by 3 bases, with 10 bases between them. From germline, CDR1 is MNHEY and CDR2 SVGEGT. The CDR3 extends over 14 amino acids.

This chain uses TRBV5-1 with TRBJ1-1; 8 bases align to TRBD1. Trimming cost V 4 bases and J 3 bases; bases outside gene matches: 5. CDR1 SGHRS and CDR2 YFSETQ come from the germline V gene. The CDR3 contains 14 residues. The CDR3 nucleotides read TGCGCCAGCAGCCGAAAACAGGGGGACACTGAAGCTTTCTTT. This codes for CASSRKQGDTEAFF. The variable domain in full, completed from reference TRBV5-1 and TRBJ1-1, reads KAGVTQTPRYLIKTRGQQVTLSCSPISGHRSVSWYQQTPGQGLQFLFEYFSETQRNKGNFPGRFSGRQFSNSRSEMNVSTLELGDSALYLCASSRKQGDTEAFFGQGTRLTVV.

This clone has just a few counts. The chain is built from TRBV6-6 and TRBJ1-4; D possibly corresponds to TRBD1 (6 bases). V was pared by 7 bases and J by 8 bases, with 17 bases between. Germline CDR1 MNHNY, CDR2 SVGAGI (reference sequence). This CDR3 region has 14 residues. The CDR3 coding sequence is TGTGCCAGCAATACTGGACAGAGAGGGGAAAAACTGTTTTTT. Protein sequence: CASNTGQRGEKLFF.

There are a few counts of this clone. The V gene is TRBV18, the J gene TRBJ2-3; TRBD2 agrees at 14 bases. After removal of 6 bases from V and 2 bases from J, the junction contained 4 bases not matched to a gene. The length of the CDR3 is 16 residues. Germline lookup yields CDR1 KGHSH and CDR2 LQKENI. CDR3 bases: TGTGCCAGCTCTAGGACTAGCGGGGGGCCCACAGATACGCAGTATTTT. This sequence encodes CASSRTSGGPTDTQYF.

This clone has just a few counts. This chain uses TRBV28 with TRBJ2-2; 7 positions agree with TRBD2. Trimming at V came to 6 bases and at J to 5 bases, leaving 15 bases not matched to a gene. The CDR3 loop spans 17 amino acids. Germline V gene lookup returns CDR1 MDHEN and CDR2 SYDVKM. The CDR3 DNA is TGTGCCAGCAGCACTGCCTGGGGGGGGAGATCGACCGGGGAGCTGTTTTTT. Its translation: CASSTAWGGRSTGELFF.

The rearrangement links TRBV4-3 to TRBJ1-5, with D unresolved. Trimming shortened V by 0 bases and J by 4 bases, and 10 bases separated the two germline ends. CDR3 length: 15 residues. Looked up from germline, CDR1 is LGHNA and CDR2 is YSLEER. The CDR3 here is CASSQDGKRNQPQHF. CDR3 nucleotides: TGCGCCAGCAGCCAAGATGGAAAAAGGAATCAGCCCCAGCATTTT.

The CDR3 region is CASSFSIARSRANVLTF. The CDR3 nucleotides read TGTGCCAGCAGCTTTTCTATCGCCCGGAGTAGGGCCAACGTCCTGACTTTC. The chain is built from TRBV5-8 and TRBJ2-6; D is uncertain. Trimming shortened V by 2 bases and J by 5 bases, and 17 bases separated the two germline ends. Germline CDR1 reads SGHTS; CDR2 reads YDEGEE. This CDR3 spans 17 amino acids.

The V gene is TRBV7-3, the J gene TRBJ2-1; D unclear. Trimming stripped 2 bases from V and 0 bases from J, with 8 bases between. The CDR3 totals 15 residues. Germline assignment: CDR1 SGHTA and CDR2 FQGTGA. The CDR3 coding sequence is TGTGCCAGCAGCTTAGAGTCCAGCTCCTACAATGAGCAGTTCTTC. Residues: CASSLESSSYNEQFF.

The gene calls are TRBV28 and TRBJ2-4; D could derive from TRBD1 or TRBD2 (5 bases each). The V gene lost 3 bases and the J gene lost 9 bases, with 12 bases spanning the gap. The CDR3 length is 13 residues. Germline V gene lookup returns CDR1 MDHEN and CDR2 SYDVKM. In DNA form, the CDR3 reads TGTGCCAGCAGTTTTAGAGGGGATAGCATTCAGTACTTC. Translation: CASSFRGDSIQYF.

V and J are TRBV6-1 and TRBJ1-2; D remains ambiguous. The CDR3 contains 14 residues. The germline V gene encodes CDR1 MNHNS and CDR2 SASEGT. Trimming cost V 2 bases and J 5 bases, with 12 bases left between them. CDR3 in amino acids: CASSEYSGEYGYTF. The CDR3 DNA follows: TGTGCCAGCAGTGAATATTCAGGAGAGTATGGCTACACCTTC.

The chain joins TRBV12-3 or TRBV12-4 to TRBJ2-3; D is unresolved. The V gene lost 2 bases and the J gene lost 7 bases, with 7 bases spanning the gap. The CDR3 covers 12 residues. The CDR3 DNA follows: TGTGCCAGCAGTTTAAGGGTAAATACGCAGTATTTT. This translates into CASSLRVNTQYF.

The sample holds one count of this clone. V gene TRBV29-1 combines with J gene TRBJ2-7, with 7 bases matching TRBD1. The CDR3 spans 16 residues. In germline, CDR1 is SQVTM, CDR2 ANQGSEA. Trimming took 0 bases from V and 4 from J; bases not matched to a gene: 12. Written as DNA, the CDR3 is TGCAGCGTTGAAGAGGCGTATGGCAGGGGGAAATACGAGCAGTACTTC. Translated: CSVEEAYGRGKYEQYF.

This rearrangement joins TRBV14 to TRBJ1-2; maybe TRBD1 (5 bases). The CDR3 contains 15 residues. The germline V gene encodes CDR1 SGHDN and CDR2 FVKESK. Trimming left V 4 bases short and J 6 bases short, with 18 bases between. CDR3 bases: TGTGCCAGCAGCCGCCGTAGGGGTGAAAGGCATGGCTACACCTTC. Encoded protein: CASSRRRGERHGYTF.

This chain joins TRBV6-2 or TRBV6-3 and TRBJ2-7; 7 bases are a match to TRBD1. This CDR3 spans 15 amino acids. Germline V gives CDR1 MNHEY, CDR2 SVGEGT. Unmatched junction bases numbered 10, after V lost 6 bases and J lost 2 bases. CDR3 sequence: CASRPQTGSPYEQYF. CDR3 in DNA: TGTGCCAGCAGACCTCAGACAGGGAGCCCCTACGAGCAGTACTTC.

This clone was picked up a small number of times. V and J are TRBV9 and TRBJ2-1; unclear D gene. Germline V gives CDR1 SGDLS, CDR2 YYNGEE. Trimming cost V 1 base and J 9 bases, with 8 bases left between them. The CDR3 extends over 12 amino acids. The CDR3, as DNA: TGTGCCAGCAGCGTACTCGGCGGTGAGCAGTTCTTC. Amino acids: CASSVLGGEQFF.

V usage is TRBV6-2 or TRBV6-3 and J usage is TRBJ1-5; tentatively, D is TRBD1 (6 bases). Germline V gene sequence: CDR1 MNHEY, CDR2 SVGEGT. The V end was cut by 6 bases, the J end by 1 base, with 13 bases between. There are 15 residues in the CDR3. This chain's CDR3 is CASSPGGLSNQPQHF. In DNA, the CDR3 is TGTGCCAGCAGCCCCGGGGGGCTGAGCAATCAGCCCCAGCATTTT.

The chain uses TRBV7-3 and TRBJ2-2, with no clear D. Looked up from germline, CDR1 is SGHTA and CDR2 is FQGTGA. The CDR3 loop spans 12 amino acids. V was pared by 5 bases and J by 6 bases, with 7 bases between. DNA for the CDR3: TGTGCCAGCAGCCCTCAGCCCGGGGAGCTGTTTTTT. This sequence encodes CASSPQPGELFF. Looking up the rest from reference TRBV7-3 and TRBJ2-2 gives the full variable domain: GAGVSQTPSNKVTEKGKYVELRCDPISGHTALYWYRQSLGQGPEFLIYFQGTGAADDSGLPNDRFFAVRPEGSVSTLKIQRTERGDSAVYLCASSPQPGELFFGEGSRLTVL.

The V call is TRBV6-2 or TRBV6-3, the J call TRBJ1-2; the D is unclear. With 2 bases removed from V and 3 bases from J, the gap between germline ends came to 4 bases. The CDR3 length is 12 residues. CDR1 and CDR2 from the germline V gene are MNHEY and SVGEGT. CDR3 in DNA: TGTGCCAGCAGTTACACGGACTATGGCTACACCTTC. As protein: CASSYTDYGYTF.

The CDR3 DNA is TGTGCCAGCAGTGGCGGGGGCGCCGGGGACTATGGCTACACCTTC. It encodes CASSGGGAGDYGYTF. The chain uses TRBV9 and TRBJ1-2; tentatively, D is TRBD1 (6 bases). Germline CDR1 and CDR2: SGDLS and YYNGEE. This CDR3 spans 15 amino acids. Deletions cut 5 bases from V and 3 bases from J, with 17 bases between.

V is TRBV5-1 and J is TRBJ1-4, with unresolved D. The CDR3 is made up of 14 amino acids. Looked up from germline, CDR1 is SGHRS and CDR2 is YFSETQ. The V gene lost 5 bases and the J gene lost 0 bases, with 8 bases spanning the gap. CDR3 sequence (DNA): TGCGCCAGCAGTTTGTCTTCAACTAATGAAAAACTGTTTTTT. This gives the protein CASSLSSTNEKLFF.

V usage is TRBV7-2 and J usage is TRBJ1-1; TRBD1 matches 10 bases. CDR3 size: 15 residues. J lost 5 bases, V lost 5 bases, and 8 bases had no gene match. CDR1 and CDR2 (germline): SGHTA, FQGNSA. CDR3 loop: CASSPGTGARTEAFF. The CDR3, as DNA: TGTGCCAGCAGCCCCGGGACAGGGGCGAGGACTGAAGCTTTCTTT.

This clone is classed as large. This rearrangement joins TRBV5-1 to TRBJ2-5; D ambiguous. The germline CDR1 and CDR2 sequences are SGHRS and YFSETQ. CDR3 length: 15 amino acids. V was pared by 2 bases and J by 2 bases, with 13 bases between. DNA for the CDR3: TGCGCCAGCAGCTTCCTGGGGTCCTTACAAGAGACCCAGTACTTC. This translates into CASSFLGSLQETQYF. Together with reference TRBV5-1 and TRBJ2-5, the CDR3 gives the full variable domain: KAGVTQTPRYLIKTRGQQVTLSCSPISGHRSVSWYQQTPGQGLQFLFEYFSETQRNKGNFPGRFSGRQFSNSRSEMNVSTLELGDSALYLCASSFLGSLQETQYFGPGTRLLVL.

The chain joins TRBV3-1 (or the pseudogene TRBV3-2) to TRBJ2-3, with D possibly matching TRBD1 (5 bases). The V and J ends lost 2 bases and 6 bases respectively, with 12 bases between them. Germline CDR1 and CDR2: LGHDT and YNNKEL (reference sequence). CDR3 length: 14 amino acids. CDR3 bases: TGTGCCAGCAGCCAATTAGGGCAGGGTGATACGCAGTATTTT. Translation gives CASSQLGQGDTQYF.

The gene calls are TRBV11-2 and TRBJ2-2, with D perhaps matching TRBD1 or TRBD2 (6 bases each). CDR3 length equals 15 residues. The V end was cut by 7 bases, the J end by 5 bases, with 17 bases between. Germline V lookup: CDR1 SGHAT, CDR2 FQNNGV. In nucleotides, the CDR3 is TGTGCCAGCACCCTCTTAAGGGGGAGGACCGGGGAGCTGTTTTTT. This sequence encodes CASTLLRGRTGELFF.

This clone occurred a few times. CDR3 protein: CASSQGQGNEKLFF. The CDR3 DNA reads as TGTGCCAGCAGCCAAGGACAGGGGAACGAAAAACTGTTTTTT. The chain couples TRBV4-2 to TRBJ1-4; 8 nucleotides agree with TRBD1. J was trimmed by 8 bases and V by 1 base; bases with no gene match: 3. The CDR3 is 14 amino acids. Germline V gives CDR1 LGHNA, CDR2 YNFKEQ.

This chain connects TRBV30 to TRBJ2-7, with TRBD1 matching over 8 bases. The CDR3 spans 15 residues. J was trimmed by 4 bases and V by 8 bases; bases with no gene match: 16. Germline CDR1 reads GTSNPN; CDR2 reads SVGIG (reference sequence). CDR3 DNA: TGTGCCGGCGGACAGGGACTTACCCCTCCTTACGAGCAGTACTTC. It specifies CAGGQGLTPPYEQYF. The full variable domain, rest sourced from reference TRBV30 and TRBJ2-7, is SQTIHQWPATLVQPVGSPLSLECTVEGTSNPNLYWYRQAAGRGLQLLFYSVGIGQISSEVPQNLSASRPQDRQFILSSKKLLLSDSGFYLCAGGQGLTPPYEQYFGPGTRLTVT.